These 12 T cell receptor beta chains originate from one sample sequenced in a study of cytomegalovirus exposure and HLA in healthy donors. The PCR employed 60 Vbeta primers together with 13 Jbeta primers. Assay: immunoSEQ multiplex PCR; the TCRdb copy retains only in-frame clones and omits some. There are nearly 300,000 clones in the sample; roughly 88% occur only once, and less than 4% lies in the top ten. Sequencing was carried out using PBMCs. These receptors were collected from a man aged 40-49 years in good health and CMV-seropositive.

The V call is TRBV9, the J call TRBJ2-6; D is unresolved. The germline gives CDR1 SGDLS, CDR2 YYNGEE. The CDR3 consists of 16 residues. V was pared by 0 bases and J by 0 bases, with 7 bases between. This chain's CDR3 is CASSVDLRSGANVLTF. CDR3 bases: TGTGCCAGCAGCGTAGATCTCCGCTCTGGGGCCAACGTCCTGACTTTC. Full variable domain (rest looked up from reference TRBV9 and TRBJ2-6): DSGVTQTPKHLITATGQRVTLRCSPRSGDLSVYWYQQSLDQGLQFLIQYYNGEERAKGNILERFSAQQFPDLHSELNLSSLELGDSALYFCASSVDLRSGANVLTFGAGSRLTVL.

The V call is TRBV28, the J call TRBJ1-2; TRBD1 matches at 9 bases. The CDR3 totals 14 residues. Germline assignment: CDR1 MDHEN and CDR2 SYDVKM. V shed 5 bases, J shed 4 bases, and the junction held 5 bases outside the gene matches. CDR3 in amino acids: CASSKDRGGYGYTF. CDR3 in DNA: TGTGCCAGCAGTAAGGACAGGGGCGGCTATGGCTACACCTTC.

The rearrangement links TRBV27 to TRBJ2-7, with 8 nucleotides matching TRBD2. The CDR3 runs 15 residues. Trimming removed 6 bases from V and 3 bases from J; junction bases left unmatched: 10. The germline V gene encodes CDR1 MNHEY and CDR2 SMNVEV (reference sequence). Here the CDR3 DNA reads TGTGCCAGCAGCAGAATAGCGGGACGATACTACGAGCAGTACTTC. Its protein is CASSRIAGRYYEQYF.

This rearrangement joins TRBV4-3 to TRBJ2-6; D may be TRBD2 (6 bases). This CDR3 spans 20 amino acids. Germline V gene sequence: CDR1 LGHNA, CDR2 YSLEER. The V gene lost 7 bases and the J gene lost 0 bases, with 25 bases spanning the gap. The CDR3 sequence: CASTLGRESPSDSGANVLTF. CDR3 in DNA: TGCGCCAGCACCCTGGGACGGGAGTCGCCCTCCGACTCTGGGGCCAACGTCCTGACTTTC.

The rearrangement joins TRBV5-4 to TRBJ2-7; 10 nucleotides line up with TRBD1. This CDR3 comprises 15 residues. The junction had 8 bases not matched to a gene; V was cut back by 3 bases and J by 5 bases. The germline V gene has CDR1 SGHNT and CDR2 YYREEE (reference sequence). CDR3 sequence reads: CASSSRDRGPHEQYF. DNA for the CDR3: TGTGCCAGCAGCTCTAGGGACAGGGGTCCCCACGAGCAGTACTTC.

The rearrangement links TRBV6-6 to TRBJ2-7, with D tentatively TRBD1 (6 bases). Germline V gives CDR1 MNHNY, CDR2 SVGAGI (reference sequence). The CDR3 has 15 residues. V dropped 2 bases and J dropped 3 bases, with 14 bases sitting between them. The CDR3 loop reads CASSYAQGRSYEQYF. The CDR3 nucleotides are TGTGCCAGCAGTTACGCGCAGGGGAGAAGCTACGAGCAGTACTTC.

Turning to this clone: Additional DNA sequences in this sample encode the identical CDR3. CDR3 protein: CASSPQGANTEAFF. DNA for the CDR3: TGTGCCAGCTCACCACAGGGGGCTAACACTGAAGCTTTCTTT. The rearrangement links TRBV18 to TRBJ1-1; 7 positions agree with TRBD1. The junction had 1 base not matched to a gene; V was cut back by 1 base and J by 2 bases. Germline assignment: CDR1 KGHSH and CDR2 LQKENI. The length of the CDR3 is 14 residues.

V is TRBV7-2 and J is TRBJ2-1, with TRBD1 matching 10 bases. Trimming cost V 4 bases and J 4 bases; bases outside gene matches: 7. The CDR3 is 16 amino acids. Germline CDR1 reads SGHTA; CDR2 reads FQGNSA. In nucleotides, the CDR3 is TGTGCCAGCAGCTCCCAGGGGACAGGGGCGTACAATGAGCAGTTCTTC. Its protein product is CASSSQGTGAYNEQFF.

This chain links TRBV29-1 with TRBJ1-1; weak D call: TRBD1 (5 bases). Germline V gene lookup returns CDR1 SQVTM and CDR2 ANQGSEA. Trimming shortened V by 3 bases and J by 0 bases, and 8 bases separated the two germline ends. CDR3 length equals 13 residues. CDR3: CSVERGMNTEAFF. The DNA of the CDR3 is TGCAGCGTTGAGCGGGGGATGAACACTGAAGCTTTCTTT.

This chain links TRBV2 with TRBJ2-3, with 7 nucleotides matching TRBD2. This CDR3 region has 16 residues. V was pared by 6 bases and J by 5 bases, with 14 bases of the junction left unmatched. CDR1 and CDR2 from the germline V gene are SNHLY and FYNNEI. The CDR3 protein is CASRSNSGSVGDTQYF. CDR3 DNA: TGTGCCAGCAGGAGTAATAGCGGGTCGGTGGGAGATACGCAGTATTTT.

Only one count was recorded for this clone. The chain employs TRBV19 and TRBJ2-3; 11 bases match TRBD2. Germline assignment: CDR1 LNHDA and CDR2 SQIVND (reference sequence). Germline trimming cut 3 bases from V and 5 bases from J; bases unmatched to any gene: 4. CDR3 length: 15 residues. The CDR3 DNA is TGTGCCAGTAGTATGACTAGCGGGACCGGAGATACGCAGTATTTT. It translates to CASSMTSGTGDTQYF.

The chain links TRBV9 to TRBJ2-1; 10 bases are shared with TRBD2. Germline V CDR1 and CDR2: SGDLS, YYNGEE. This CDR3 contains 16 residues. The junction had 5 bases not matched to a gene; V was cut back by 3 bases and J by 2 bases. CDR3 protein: CASSDQREGTYNEQFF. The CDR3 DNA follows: TGTGCCAGCAGCGACCAGCGGGAGGGCACCTACAATGAGCAGTTCTTC. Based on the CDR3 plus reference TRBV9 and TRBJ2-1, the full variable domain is DSGVTQTPKHLITATGQRVTLRCSPRSGDLSVYWYQQSLDQGLQFLIQYYNGEERAKGNILERFSAQQFPDLHSELNLSSLELGDSALYFCASSDQREGTYNEQFFGPGTRLTVL.